The present T cell receptor beta chain was sequenced within a study of blood T cell repertoires in COVID-19. Overall study: T cells, B-cell-depleted T cells, or PBMCs provided the cDNA or gDNA that served as material.

V lost 4 bases, J lost 5 bases, and 9 bases stayed unmatched. Germline loops: CDR1 SGHTA, CDR2 FQGTGA. This CDR3 has 16 amino acids. Repertoires were generated with immunoSEQ multiplex PCR, while TCRdb's copy carries only in-frame clones and drops some. The sample records some 20,000 clones, just under 90% being singletons. The sequencing sample was made of peripheral blood. V is TRBV7-3 and J is TRBJ2-2; 8 bases fit TRBD2. This receptor was obtained from a human donor in a cohort sampled during active COVID-19. The CDR3 is CASSSSAGVETGELFF. CDR3 bases: TGTGCCAGCAGCTCCTCAGCGGGAGTTGAAACCGGGGAGCTGTTTTTT. Combining the CDR3 with reference TRBV7-3 and TRBJ2-2 gives the whole variable domain GAGVSQTPSNKVTEKGKYVELRCDPISGHTALYWYRQSLGQGPEFLIYFQGTGAADDSGLPNDRFFAVRPEGSVSTLKIQRTERGDSAVYLCASSSSAGVETGELFFGEGSRLTVL.